This T cell receptor (beta chain) was sequenced for a study of lymphopenia after photon versus proton radiotherapy (dated by TCRdb to about 2019). At the level of the whole study: Photon and proton radiation therapy were compared by the study for their immunological effects in patients with gastrointestinal tumors who developed high-grade lymphopenia. The study was designed to characterize how the impact on the immune system differs between the two radiation modalities. The cohort included around 22 patients with gastrointestinal tumors who developed lymphopenia after receiving either photon or proton therapy. Results and caveats for the whole study, not just this receptor: Across the cohort, a larger post-nadir drop in TCR diversity was inversely correlated with overall survival time among patients who died. Proton-treated patients stayed relatively stable during treatment, while photon-treated patients lost naive T cells and TCR diversity and gained effector/memory populations. The survival association was assessed only in patients who died, and the authors presented better survival with proton therapy as a possibility rather than a demonstrated result. After the lymphocyte count nadir, repertoires from photon-treated patients showed oligoclonal expansion, particularly of CD8+ Temra cells, and this expansion drove the decline in diversity.

From the germline V gene, CDR1 is SGHVS and CDR2 is FNYEAQ. At the junction V is shortened by 3 bases and J by 0 bases; bases outside the gene matches: 7. The CDR3 measures 17 amino acids from cysteine to phenylalanine. Only the CDR3 DNA stays, 51 bases, in frame from base 1. On this clone itself: Its antigen specificity is not known. The sample holds no much larger clone one base away, and base qualities are not on file.

Libraries were constructed by the immunoSEQ multiplex PCR assay. Alongside multiparametric flow cytometry, deep sequencing of rearranged TCR beta loci was used to profile the T cell repertoires. Entries here come from immuneACCESS through TCRdb and include only in-frame sequences with V and J called. Some clones fail to appear in such tables; in the studies checked, an unresolved V gene covers under half of the shortfall, and the cause of the remainder is unknown. Recorded for this sample are about 12,000 clones; roughly 90% of them occurred a single time. Of the sample, about 3.1% falls within the top ten clones.

The source material was peripheral blood, sampled from a patient treated with proton-based radiotherapy. The receptor was isolated from a man in his sixties with pancreatic cancer. The rearranged segments are TRBV7-6 and TRBJ2-7; TRBD2 agrees with 11 junctional bases. The DNA sequence is as follows: TGTGCCAGCAGCTTGGCACAACTAGCGGGAGCCTCCTACGAGCAGTACTTC. This codes for CASSLAQLAGASYEQYF.